The rows below give T cell receptor beta chains drawn from one sample of a study of control samples from healthy donors and cancer patients. Here immunoSEQ multiplex PCR was the method, and the copy in TCRdb shows in-frame clones only, minus some. This sample has some 70,000 clones, with around four fifths found just once. Sequenced input: PBMCs. Receptor source: a woman aged 45-65 years with lung cancer. Both conserved end residues are part of each CDR3. The order of the fields is J gene, D gene, V gene, clone size, CDR3 length, CDR3 protein, CDR3 DNA. D genes are given only for firm matches. Clone size is given for some rows only: seen once, a few or many times, or a class if the clone is expanded.

J gene: TRBJ1-3
D gene: NA
V gene: TRBV7-9
clone size: few
CDR3 length: 12
CDR3 protein: CASSYSGNTIYF
CDR3 DNA: TGTGCCAGCAGCTACTCTGGAAACACCATATATTTT

J gene: TRBJ1-2
D gene: NA
V gene: TRBV6-6
clone size: NA
CDR3 length: 14
CDR3 protein: CASSYGGTNYGYTF
CDR3 DNA: TGTGCCAGCAGTTACGGGGGTACAAACTATGGCTACACCTTC

J gene: TRBJ1-2
D gene: NA
V gene: TRBV29-1
clone size: once
CDR3 length: 14
CDR3 protein: CSVGGTSIGYGYTF
CDR3 DNA: TGCAGCGTCGGCGGAACTTCAATAGGCTATGGCTACACCTTC

J gene: TRBJ1-1
D gene: NA
V gene: TRBV2
clone size: NA
CDR3 length: 13
CDR3 protein: CASTLNRETEAFF
CDR3 DNA: TGTGCCAGCACCCTCAACAGGGAGACTGAAGCTTTCTTT

J gene: TRBJ1-1
D gene: NA
V gene: TRBV19
clone size: NA
CDR3 length: 14
CDR3 protein: CASSIAWLNTEAFF
CDR3 DNA: TGTGCCAGTAGTATCGCCTGGTTGAACACTGAAGCTTTCTTT

J gene: TRBJ1-2
D gene: NA
V gene: TRBV19
clone size: NA
CDR3 length: 12
CDR3 protein: CASSLDSGGYTF
CDR3 DNA: TGTGCCAGTAGCCTAGATTCAGGGGGCTACACCTTC

J gene: TRBJ2-1
D gene: TRBD2
V gene: TRBV9
clone size: NA
CDR3 length: 15
CDR3 protein: CASSVLAGKDNEQFF
CDR3 DNA: TGTGCCAGCAGCGTCCTAGCGGGGAAGGACAATGAGCAGTTCTTC

J gene: TRBJ2-5
D gene: NA
V gene: TRBV19
clone size: NA
CDR3 length: 15
CDR3 protein: CASSIGGGPEETQYF
CDR3 DNA: TGTGCCAGTAGTATTGGGGGGGGGCCTGAAGAGACCCAGTACTTC

J gene: TRBJ2-2
D gene: TRBD1
V gene: TRBV11-2
clone size: NA
CDR3 length: 14
CDR3 protein: CASSPSGGLGELFF
CDR3 DNA: TGTGCCAGCAGCCCCTCAGGGGGCCTAGGGGAGCTGTTTTTT

J gene: TRBJ2-3
D gene: TRBD2
V gene: TRBV6-2/TRBV6-3
clone size: NA
CDR3 length: 17
CDR3 protein: CASSFRTSGGFTDTQYF
CDR3 DNA: TGTGCCAGCAGCTTTCGGACTAGCGGGGGGTTCACAGATACGCAGTATTTT

J gene: TRBJ2-3
D gene: TRBD1
V gene: TRBV19
clone size: NA
CDR3 length: 13
CDR3 protein: CATSGTGTDTQYF
CDR3 DNA: TGTGCCACGTCTGGGACAGGCACAGATACGCAGTATTTT

J gene: TRBJ2-5
D gene: NA
V gene: TRBV15
clone size: NA
CDR3 length: 16
CDR3 protein: CATSRVSGAYQETQYF
CDR3 DNA: TGTGCCACCAGCAGAGTAAGCGGTGCGTACCAAGAGACCCAGTACTTC

J gene: TRBJ2-3
D gene: TRBD2
V gene: TRBV27
clone size: NA
CDR3 length: 19
CDR3 protein: CASSPTSGGAIVGTDTQYF
CDR3 DNA: TGTGCCAGCAGTCCGACTAGCGGGGGGGCCATAGTAGGCACAGATACGCAGTATTTT

J gene: TRBJ1-2
D gene: NA
V gene: TRBV20-1
clone size: NA
CDR3 length: 11
CDR3 protein: CSAALRGDYTF
CDR3 DNA: TGCAGTGCTGCTCTTCGAGGGGACTACACCTTC

J gene: TRBJ2-5
D gene: NA
V gene: TRBV18
clone size: NA
CDR3 length: 13
CDR3 protein: CASSPVSKETQYF
CDR3 DNA: TGTGCCAGCTCCCCAGTTTCGAAAGAGACCCAGTACTTC

J gene: TRBJ1-1
D gene: NA
V gene: TRBV11-2
clone size: NA
CDR3 length: 15
CDR3 protein: CASSLVEGMNTEAFF
CDR3 DNA: TGTGCCAGCAGCTTAGTTGAGGGCATGAACACTGAAGCTTTCTTT

J gene: TRBJ2-1
D gene: NA
V gene: TRBV24-1
clone size: NA
CDR3 length: 15
CDR3 protein: CATSDSPTQYNEQFF
CDR3 DNA: TGTGCCACCAGTGATTCACCGACCCAGTACAATGAGCAGTTCTTC

J gene: TRBJ2-5
D gene: TRBD2
V gene: TRBV5-1
clone size: NA
CDR3 length: 17
CDR3 protein: CASSWGRTSGFQETQYF
CDR3 DNA: TGCGCCAGCAGCTGGGGTCGGACTAGCGGCTTCCAAGAGACCCAGTACTTC

J gene: TRBJ1-2
D gene: NA
V gene: TRBV6-1
clone size: NA
CDR3 length: 15
CDR3 protein: CASSELEGSGFGYTF
CDR3 DNA: TGTGCCAGCAGTGAATTGGAGGGTTCGGGTTTTGGCTACACCTTC

J gene: TRBJ1-1
D gene: TRBD1
V gene: TRBV6-4
clone size: NA
CDR3 length: 15
CDR3 protein: CASSRDSVMNTEAFF
CDR3 DNA: TGTGCCAGCAGTCGGGACAGCGTCATGAACACTGAAGCTTTCTTT